Below, 25 T cell receptor beta chains from the same sample are listed, as sequenced in a study of CD8 T cells in Susac syndrome. Reverse transcription of 0.5 to 1 ug RNA was performed with random hexamers. TCRdb redid the calling of the immunoSEQ multiplex PCR reads with MiXCR, one entry per CDR3 protein. The sample lists about 140,000 distinct CDR3 sequences, approximately 95% occurring once. Material for sequencing was CD4+ T cells from PBMCs. The source of these receptors is a human donor with Susac syndrome.

This chain joins TRBV30 and TRBJ2-1; 7 nucleotides agree with TRBD1. The CDR3 loop spans 15 amino acids. J was trimmed by 1 base and V by 4 bases; bases with no gene match: 7. Looked up from germline, CDR1 is GTSNPN and CDR2 is SVGIG (reference sequence). CDR3 in DNA: TGTGCCTGGAACCCAGGGGGAACGTCCTACAATGAGCAGTTCTTC. This gives the protein CAWNPGGTSYNEQFF.

The gene calls are TRBV18 and TRBJ1-6; D is uncertain. The CDR3 length is 13 residues. Germline CDR1 KGHSH, CDR2 LQKENI. V lost 2 bases and J lost 7, with 6 bases in between. This CDR3 reads CASSPTANSPLHF. CDR3 in DNA: TGTGCCAGCTCACCAACAGCCAATTCACCCCTCCACTTT.

The V and J genes are TRBV4-1 and TRBJ2-7; D is perhaps TRBD1 or TRBD2 (5 bases each). Trimming stripped 0 bases from V and 6 bases from J, with 12 bases between. The CDR3 covers 14 residues. CDR1 is MGHRA, CDR2 YSYEKL, per germline. This chain's CDR3 is CASSQESRAGEQYF. The DNA for the CDR3 is TGCGCCAGCAGCCAAGAGTCCAGGGCGGGCGAGCAGTACTTC.

This rearrangement joins TRBV28 to TRBJ1-5; D unresolved. The length of the CDR3 is 16 residues. V gave up 3 bases and J gave up 2 bases, with 14 bases separating them. From germline, CDR1 is MDHEN and CDR2 SYDVKM. In DNA form, the CDR3 reads TGTGCCAGCAGTTTGGTTAGGGAGGAGGGCAATCAGCCCCAGCATTTT. Its protein product is CASSLVREEGNQPQHF.

V gene TRBV28 combines with J gene TRBJ1-2; 8 bases agree with TRBD1. In germline, CDR1 is MDHEN, CDR2 SYDVKM. CDR3 length equals 12 residues. V lost 7 bases to trimming and J lost 8 bases; unmatched junction nucleotides: 6. The CDR3 protein is CASTDRVGGYTF. CDR3 DNA sequence: TGTGCCAGCACGGACAGGGTGGGAGGCTACACCTTC.

V gene TRBV20-1 combines with J gene TRBJ2-5, with D uncertain. The germline V and J ends were trimmed by 3 bases and 2 bases, with 7 bases remaining between them. This CDR3 comprises 12 residues. Germline assignment: CDR1 DFQATT and CDR2 SNEGSKA (reference sequence). The CDR3 loop is CSARGGQETQYF. The CDR3 DNA is TGCAGTGCTAGGGGTGGGCAAGAGACCCAGTACTTC.

The chain carries TRBV29-1 and TRBJ1-3; the D is unclear. Trimming pared 4 bases from V and 7 bases from J, leaving 14 bases between. CDR1 and CDR2 (germline): SQVTM, ANQGSEA. The CDR3 contains 13 residues. CDR3 coding DNA: TGCAGCGTTGGGGAAGTGATCGGGAACACCATATATTTT. It yields the protein CSVGEVIGNTIYF. The variable domain in full, with the rest retrieved from reference TRBV29-1 and TRBJ1-3, is SAVISQKPSRDICQRGTSLTIQCQVDSQVTMMFWYRQQPGQSLTLIATANQGSEATYESGFVIDKFPISRPNLTFSTLTVSNMSPEDSSIYLCSVGEVIGNTIYFGEGSWLTVV.

This chain connects TRBV19 to TRBJ2-7; D unresolved. CDR1 is LNHDA, CDR2 SQIVND, per germline (reference sequence). Trimming cost V 5 bases and J 2 bases, with 4 bases left between them. The CDR3 sequence is 11 residues long. The chain's CDR3 is CASSGAYEQYF. Written as DNA, the CDR3 is TGTGCCAGTAGTGGGGCCTACGAGCAGTACTTC.

The rearrangement joins TRBV5-1 to TRBJ2-1, with 12 bases fitting TRBD1. CDR3 size: 16 residues. Trimming removed 4 bases from V and 9 bases from J; junction bases left unmatched: 11. Germline assignment: CDR1 SGHRS and CDR2 YFSETQ. The CDR3 DNA is TGCGCCAGCAGCCAGCGAGATCCGGGACAGGGGGCTGAGCAGTTCTTC. Amino acid sequence: CASSQRDPGQGAEQFF.

The gene calls are TRBV29-1 and TRBJ2-7, with TRBD2 identical over 8 bases. Germline V gene sequence: CDR1 SQVTM, CDR2 ANQGSEA. The CDR3 length is 12 residues. V was clipped by 6 bases and J by 5 bases; unmatched bases: 6. CDR3 loop: CSVSPGGHEQYF. The DNA of the CDR3 is TGCAGCGTGAGCCCGGGGGGGCACGAGCAGTACTTC.

This chain links TRBV15 with TRBJ2-1; D might be TRBD2 (5 bases). The V gene lost 0 bases and the J gene lost 4 bases, with 10 bases spanning the gap. The CDR3 length is 15 residues. CDR1 LNHNV and CDR2 YYDKDF come from the germline V gene (reference sequence). The CDR3 reads CATSREVATYNEQFF. The CDR3 DNA sequence: TGTGCCACCAGCAGAGAAGTAGCGACTTACAATGAGCAGTTCTTC.

This clonotype was recorded once. V is TRBV4-1 and J is TRBJ2-6; D ambiguous. Deletions cut 4 bases from V and 3 bases from J, with 7 bases between. There are 14 residues in the CDR3. Per germline, CDR1 MGHRA and CDR2 YSYEKL. DNA of the CDR3: TGCGCCAGCAGCCCTACCAGTGGGGCCAACGTCCTGACTTTC. This translates into CASSPTSGANVLTF.

The J gene is TRBJ2-1, the V gene TRBV7-9; D might be TRBD2 (5 bases). The germline gives CDR1 SEHNR, CDR2 FQNEAQ (reference sequence). V was clipped by 0 bases and J by 0 bases, with 12 bases between them. This CDR3 is built from 17 residues. Here the CDR3 reads CASSLAGAESSYNEQFF. CDR3 nucleotides: TGTGCCAGCAGCTTAGCGGGAGCGGAGAGCTCCTACAATGAGCAGTTCTTC.

The chain combines TRBV7-9 with TRBJ2-1, with D hard to call. Germline assignment: CDR1 SEHNR and CDR2 FQNEAQ (reference sequence). Trimming stripped 5 bases from V and 12 bases from J, with 11 bases between. The CDR3 is 11 amino acids. The CDR3 loop is CASSKEHGQFF. CDR3 coding DNA: TGTGCCAGCAGCAAGGAGCATGGGCAGTTCTTC.

V usage is TRBV27 and J usage is TRBJ1-2; a possible D gene is TRBD1 (5 bases). Germline CDR1 and CDR2: MNHEY and SMNVEV (reference sequence). The CDR3 consists of 17 residues. The germline V and J ends were trimmed by 4 bases and 0 bases, with 18 bases remaining between them. CDR3: CASSYTTGLSSNYGYTF. The CDR3 DNA is TGTGCCAGCAGTTATACTACGGGACTGTCATCTAACTATGGCTACACCTTC.

CDR3 in amino acids: CASSQAGEGDTQYF. For the CDR3, the DNA is TGTGCCAGCAGCCAAGCGGGGGAGGGAGATACGCAGTATTTT. The chain joins TRBV3-1 to TRBJ2-3, with 7 nucleotides matching TRBD2. Germline V lookup: CDR1 LGHDT, CDR2 YNNKEL (reference sequence). Trimming cost V 1 base and J 5 bases; bases outside gene matches: 3. The CDR3 contains 14 residues.

V gene TRBV12-3 or TRBV12-4 combines with J gene TRBJ2-3, with TRBD2 identical over 13 bases. The CDR3 totals 15 residues. After removal of 6 bases from V and 5 bases from J, the junction contained 5 bases not matched to a gene. The chain's CDR3 is CASSRTSGRIDTQYF. Written as DNA, the CDR3 is TGTGCCAGCAGCCGGACTAGCGGGAGAATAGATACGCAGTATTTT.

V usage is TRBV6-6 and J usage is TRBJ1-1, with TRBD1 as a possible D gene (6 bases). CDR3 size: 12 residues. The V gene's germline CDR1 is MNHNY and CDR2 SVGAGI (reference sequence). Trimming took off 4 bases at V and 7 bases at J, with 10 bases between the two ends. The CDR3 sequence: CASSWRQVEAFF. The CDR3 region has the DNA TGTGCCAGCAGTTGGAGACAGGTTGAAGCTTTCTTT.

The CDR3 bases are TGTGCCAGCAGCGGCGGGGTAAAAAACATTCAGTACTTC. Translating gives CASSGGVKNIQYF. The chain couples TRBV5-4 to TRBJ2-4; perhaps TRBD2 as D (6 bases). The V and J ends lost 4 bases and 4 bases respectively, with 9 bases between them. CDR3 length: 13 amino acids. Germline values: CDR1 SGHNT, CDR2 YYREEE (reference sequence).

This rearrangement joins TRBV20-1 to TRBJ2-1, with 9 bases identical to TRBD2. The CDR3 extends over 15 amino acids. The J segment lost 1 base and the V segment lost 3 bases, leaving 4 bases of the junction unmatched. Germline values: CDR1 DFQATT, CDR2 SNEGSKA (reference sequence). CDR3 DNA sequence: TGCAGTGCTAGGGGTACTAGCGGGTCCTACAATGAGCAGTTCTTC. Residues: CSARGTSGSYNEQFF.

V is TRBV29-1 and J is TRBJ2-5, with D maybe TRBD1 (5 bases). This CDR3 has 12 amino acids. In germline, CDR1 is SQVTM, CDR2 ANQGSEA. The V and J ends lost 7 bases and 5 bases respectively, with 14 bases between them. CDR3 DNA: TGCAGCGACCTCCAGGGAAGTGAGACCCAGTACTTC. This sequence encodes CSDLQGSETQYF.

The CDR3 DNA reads TGCAGTGCTAGAGGGCCGTCGGCCCTCCACTTT. Protein: CSARGPSALHF. This chain links TRBV20-1 with TRBJ1-6, with unresolved D. The CDR3 runs 11 residues. The V end lost 1 base, the J end lost 14 bases, and 9 bases lay between the germline ends. The germline gives CDR1 DFQATT, CDR2 SNEGSKA (reference sequence).

The chain carries TRBV29-1 and TRBJ2-2; 9 bases agree with TRBD1. The CDR3 covers 16 residues. The germline V gene has CDR1 SQVTM and CDR2 ANQGSEA. The trim removed 6 bases at V and 3 bases at J, leaving 11 bases unmatched. The CDR3, as DNA: TGCAGCGTAGCCTCCAGGACAGGGGCCTACACCGGGGAGCTGTTTTTT. This translates into CSVASRTGAYTGELFF.

The V gene is TRBV10-3, the J gene TRBJ2-2; 10 nucleotides line up with TRBD2. In germline, CDR1 is ENHRY, CDR2 SYGVKD. This CDR3 is 16 amino acids long. V dropped 2 bases and J dropped 4; count of bases not matched to a gene: 4. In DNA form, the CDR3 reads TGTGCCATCAGTGAGGTCAGCGGGAGGGCCACCGGGGAGCTGTTTTTT. This codes for CAISEVSGRATGELFF.

The chain carries TRBV28 and TRBJ1-5; D is ambiguous. The CDR3 consists of 16 residues. CDR1 is MDHEN and CDR2 is SYDVKM in the germline V gene. Trimming stripped 7 bases from V and 1 base from J, with 17 bases between. The CDR3 is CASKGRGLRSNQPQHF. CDR3 DNA: TGTGCCAGCAAAGGACGGGGATTGCGAAGCAATCAGCCCCAGCATTTT.